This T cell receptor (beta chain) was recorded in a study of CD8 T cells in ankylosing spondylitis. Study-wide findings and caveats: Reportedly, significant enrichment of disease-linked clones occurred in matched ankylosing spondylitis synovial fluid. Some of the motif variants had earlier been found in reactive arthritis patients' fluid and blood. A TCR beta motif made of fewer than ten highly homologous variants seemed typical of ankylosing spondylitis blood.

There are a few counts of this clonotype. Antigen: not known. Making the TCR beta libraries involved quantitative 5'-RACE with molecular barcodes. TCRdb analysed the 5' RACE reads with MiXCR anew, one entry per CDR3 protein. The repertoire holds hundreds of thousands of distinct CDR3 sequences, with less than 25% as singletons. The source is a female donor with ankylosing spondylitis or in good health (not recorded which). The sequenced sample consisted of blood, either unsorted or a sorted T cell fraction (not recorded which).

The CDR3 DNA is TGTGCCAGCAGTTCACAGGGAAGGGCGCAGTACTTC. It encodes CASSSQGRAQYF. This sequence joins TRBV28 and TRBJ2-5, with D perhaps TRBD1 (6 bases). CDR1 and CDR2 from the germline V gene are MDHEN and SYDVKM. The V end lost 4 bases, the J end lost 11 bases, and 14 bases lay between the germline ends. The CDR3 is made up of 12 amino acids.